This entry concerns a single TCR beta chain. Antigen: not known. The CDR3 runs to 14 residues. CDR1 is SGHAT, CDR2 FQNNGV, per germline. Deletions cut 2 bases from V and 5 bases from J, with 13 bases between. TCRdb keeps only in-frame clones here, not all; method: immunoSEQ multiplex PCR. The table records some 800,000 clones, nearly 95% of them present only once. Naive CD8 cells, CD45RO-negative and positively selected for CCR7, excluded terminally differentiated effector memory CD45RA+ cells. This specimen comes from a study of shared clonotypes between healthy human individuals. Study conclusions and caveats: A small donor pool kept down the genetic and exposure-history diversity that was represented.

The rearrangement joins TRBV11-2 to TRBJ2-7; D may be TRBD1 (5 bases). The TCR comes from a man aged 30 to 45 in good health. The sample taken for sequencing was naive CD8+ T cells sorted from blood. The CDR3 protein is CASSLPGSVNEQYF. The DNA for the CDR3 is TGTGCCAGCAGCTTACCAGGGTCTGTCAACGAGCAGTACTTC.